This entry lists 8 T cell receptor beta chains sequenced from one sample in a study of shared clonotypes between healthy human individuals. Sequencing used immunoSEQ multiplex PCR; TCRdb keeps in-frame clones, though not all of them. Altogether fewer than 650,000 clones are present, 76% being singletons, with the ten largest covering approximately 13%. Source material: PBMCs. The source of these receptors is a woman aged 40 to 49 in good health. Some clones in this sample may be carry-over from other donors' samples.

CDR3 sequence: CSVETGQGQPQHF. CDR3 DNA sequence: TGCAGCGTGGAGACAGGGCAGGGCCAGCCCCAGCATTTT. The chain joins TRBV29-1 to TRBJ1-5, with TRBD1 identical over 7 bases. V gave up 6 bases and J gave up 7 bases; unmatched junction bases: 9. The CDR3 extends over 13 amino acids. Germline values: CDR1 SQVTM, CDR2 ANQGSEA.

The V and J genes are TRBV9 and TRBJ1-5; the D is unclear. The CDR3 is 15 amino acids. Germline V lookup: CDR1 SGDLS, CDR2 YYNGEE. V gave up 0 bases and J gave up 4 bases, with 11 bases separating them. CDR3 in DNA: TGTGCCAGCAGCGTAGCGGCAGAAGGGAATCAGCCCCAGCATTTT. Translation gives CASSVAAEGNQPQHF.

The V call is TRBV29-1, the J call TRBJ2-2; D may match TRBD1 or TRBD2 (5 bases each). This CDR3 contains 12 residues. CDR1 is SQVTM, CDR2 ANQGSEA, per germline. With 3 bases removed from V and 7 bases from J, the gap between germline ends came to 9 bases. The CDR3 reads CSVDGGSGELFF. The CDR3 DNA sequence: TGCAGCGTTGATGGGGGAAGCGGGGAGCTGTTTTTT.

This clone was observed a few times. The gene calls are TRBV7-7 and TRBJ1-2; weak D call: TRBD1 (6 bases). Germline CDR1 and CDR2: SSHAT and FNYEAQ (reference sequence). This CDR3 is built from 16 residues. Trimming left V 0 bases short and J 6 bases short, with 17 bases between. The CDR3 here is CASSLARGDIRDGYTF. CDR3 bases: TGTGCCAGCAGCTTAGCTAGAGGGGACATAAGGGATGGCTACACCTTC.

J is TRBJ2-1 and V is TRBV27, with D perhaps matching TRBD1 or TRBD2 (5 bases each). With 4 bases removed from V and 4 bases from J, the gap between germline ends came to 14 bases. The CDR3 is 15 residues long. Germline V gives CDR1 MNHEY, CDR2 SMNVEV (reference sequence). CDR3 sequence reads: CASSSDGALYNEQFF. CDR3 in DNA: TGTGCCAGCAGTTCGGACGGGGCCCTTTACAATGAGCAGTTCTTC.

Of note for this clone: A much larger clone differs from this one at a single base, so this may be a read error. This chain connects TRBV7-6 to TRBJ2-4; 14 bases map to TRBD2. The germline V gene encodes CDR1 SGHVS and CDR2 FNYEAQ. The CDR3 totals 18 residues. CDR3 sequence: CASSLGGLAGVARNIQYF. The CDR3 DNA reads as TGTGCCAGCAGCTTAGGGGGACTAGCGGGAGTAGCCAGAAACATTCAGTACTTC.

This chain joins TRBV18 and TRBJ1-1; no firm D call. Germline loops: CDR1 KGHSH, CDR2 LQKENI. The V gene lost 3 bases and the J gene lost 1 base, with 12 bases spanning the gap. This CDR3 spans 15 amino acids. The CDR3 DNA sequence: TGTGCCAGCTCACCTAGGCAGGCTCCGAACACTGAAGCTTTCTTT. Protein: CASSPRQAPNTEAFF. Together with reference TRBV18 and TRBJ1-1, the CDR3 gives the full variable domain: NAGVMQNPRHLVRRRGQEARLRCSPMKGHSHVYWYRQLPEEGLKFMVYLQKENIIDESGMPKERFSAEFPKEGPSILRIQQVVRGDSAAYFCASSPRQAPNTEAFFGQGTRLTVV.

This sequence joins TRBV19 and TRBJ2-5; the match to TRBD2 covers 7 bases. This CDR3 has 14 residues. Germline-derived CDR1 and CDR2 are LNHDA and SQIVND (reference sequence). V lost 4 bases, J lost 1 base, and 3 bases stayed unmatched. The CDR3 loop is CASSSLAVQETQYF. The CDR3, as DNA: TGTGCCAGTAGTAGCCTAGCGGTCCAAGAGACCCAGTACTTC.